These 7 T cell receptor beta chains were all obtained from the same sample, sequenced in a study of T cells in Graves' hyperthyroidism and ophthalmopathy. RNA transcripts were the template for amplifying TCR beta CDR3 regions. First-round RT-PCR of the TCR CDR3 relied on the HTBI primer set. TCRdb re-called the multiplex PCR reads through MiXCR, storing one row per CDR3 protein. The sample carries roughly 700,000 distinct CDR3 sequences, 14% recorded once. Sample: blood. The receptors come from a woman aged 18-35 years with Graves' hyperthyroidism.

The chain uses TRBV29-1 and TRBJ2-1; the D is unclear. Germline CDR1 SQVTM, CDR2 ANQGSEA. This CDR3 has 13 amino acids. V lost 4 bases and J lost 1, with 8 bases in between. The CDR3 DNA sequence: TGCAGCGTTGGCCGCACATCCTACAATGAGCAGTTCTTC. It specifies CSVGRTSYNEQFF.

A single count supports this clonotype. This rearrangement joins TRBV19 to TRBJ2-4, with 7 bases that match TRBD1. V lost 5 bases and J lost 5; bases outside the gene matches: 9. Germline CDR1 is LNHDA and CDR2 is SQIVND (reference sequence). The length of the CDR3 is 15 residues. CDR3 amino acids: CASSPGGKAENIQYF. The CDR3 nucleotides are TGTGCCAGTAGTCCAGGGGGTAAGGCCGAAAACATTCAGTACTTC.

Many counts were recorded for this clonotype. The CDR3: CASSLGQGWDNEQFF. The CDR3 DNA sequence: TGTGCCAGCAGCTTGGGACAGGGCTGGGACAATGAGCAGTTCTTC. The chain couples TRBV7-9 to TRBJ2-1; 9 bases agree with TRBD1. Germline V gene lookup returns CDR1 SEHNR and CDR2 FQNEAQ (reference sequence). This CDR3 is built from 15 residues. The J segment lost 5 bases and the V segment lost 3 bases, leaving 5 bases of the junction unmatched. Looking up the rest from reference TRBV7-9 and TRBJ2-1 gives the full variable domain: DTGVSQNPRHKITKRGQNVTFRCDPISEHNRLYWYRQTLGQGPEFLTYFQNEAQLEKSRLLSDRFSAERPKGSFSTLEIQRTEQGDSAMYLCASSLGQGWDNEQFFGPGTRLTVL.

This clonotype has only a few counts. This sequence joins TRBV7-3 and TRBJ2-4; 10 positions agree with TRBD1. Trimming removed 3 bases from V and 0 bases from J; junction bases left unmatched: 8. Germline V lookup: CDR1 SGHTA, CDR2 FQGTGA. The CDR3 is 18 amino acids. Here the CDR3 reads CASSFEGQGRVAKNIQYF. CDR3 DNA: TGTGCCAGCAGCTTCGAGGGACAGGGGAGGGTAGCCAAAAACATTCAGTACTTC.

This clonotype has a count of ten or more. The V and J genes are TRBV6-2 or TRBV6-3 and TRBJ2-1, with D possibly being TRBD2 (5 bases). The CDR3 length is 15 residues. Germline values: CDR1 MNHEY, CDR2 SVGEGT. V lost 2 bases to trimming and J lost 3 bases, with 11 bases between them. The CDR3 protein is CASSYGGLVYNEQFF. CDR3 nucleotides: TGTGCCAGCAGTTACGGCGGGCTGGTCTACAATGAGCAGTTCTTC.

V and J are TRBV30 and TRBJ1-5; D ambiguous. Germline CDR1 reads GTSNPN; CDR2 reads SVGIG (reference sequence). This CDR3 comprises 15 residues. V gave up 1 base and J gave up 14 bases, with 24 bases separating them. This CDR3 reads CAWSEVPPPGPLKHF. DNA of the CDR3: TGTGCCTGGAGTGAAGTCCCCCCCCCGGGCCCGCTGAAGCATTTT.

The table lists this clonotype with many counts. This sequence joins TRBV24-1 and TRBJ2-4, with a weak D call TRBD1 (5 bases). V shed 2 bases and J shed 5 bases, with 9 bases lying between them. The CDR3 runs 14 residues. Germline lookup yields CDR1 KGHDR and CDR2 SFDVKD. As DNA, the CDR3 is TGTGCCACCAGTGATTGGGGCAGCCAAAACATTCAGTACTTC. Translation gives CATSDWGSQNIQYF.